What follows are 30 T cell receptor beta chains derived from one specimen sequenced in a study of T cells in Graves' hyperthyroidism and ophthalmopathy. Amplification yielded TCR beta CDR3 regions, with RNA transcripts as the source. An initial round of RT-PCR targeting the TCR CDR3 relied on the HTBI primer set. TCRdb reprocessed the multiplex PCR reads via MiXCR and lists one record per CDR3 protein. The sample holds some 500,000 distinct CDR3 sequences; about an eighth are singletons and the top ten take 15% to 20%. The specimen sequenced was blood. The receptors were sampled from a woman aged 18-29 years with Graves' hyperthyroidism.

At least ten counts were recorded for this clonotype. The chain links TRBV30 to TRBJ2-2; a weak D match, TRBD1 (5 bases). Germline values: CDR1 GTSNPN, CDR2 SVGIG (reference sequence). The CDR3 contains 11 residues. Trimming shortened V by 4 bases and J by 7 bases, and 7 bases separated the two germline ends. Here the CDR3 DNA reads TGTGCCTGGAATCAGGGCGGGGAGCTGTTTTTT. Protein product: CAWNQGGELFF.

The rearrangement joins TRBV7-9 to TRBJ1-1, with 9 bases that match TRBD1. The CDR3 contains 15 residues. Looked up from germline, CDR1 is SEHNR and CDR2 is FQNEAQ (reference sequence). V lost 4 bases, J lost 0 bases, and 3 bases stayed unmatched. CDR3 DNA sequence: TGTGCCAGCAGCTCAACAGGGGGCATGAACACTGAAGCTTTCTTT. It yields the protein CASSSTGGMNTEAFF.

To note about this clonotype: A read error may explain this, as a much larger clone is one base away. DNA for the CDR3: TGTGCCAGTAGTAATAGCGGGACAGGGCACAATGAGCAGTTCTTC. Its protein is CASSNSGTGHNEQFF. The chain combines TRBV19 with TRBJ2-1, with D maybe TRBD1 (9 bases). This CDR3 contains 15 residues. Germline CDR1 LNHDA, CDR2 SQIVND (reference sequence). V dropped 4 bases and J dropped 5 bases, with 15 bases sitting between them.

This clonotype was seen repeatedly, ten times or more. This CDR3 is CASSYTQLSYEQYF. CDR3 in DNA: TGTGCCAGCAGTTACACACAACTCAGTTACGAGCAGTACTTC. The chain recombines TRBV6-5 with TRBJ2-7, with D hard to call. The V end was cut by 2 bases, the J end by 4 bases, with 12 bases between. Germline V gene lookup returns CDR1 MNHEY and CDR2 SVGAGI. The length of the CDR3 is 14 residues.

This clonotype appeared many times. The chain has TRBV7-9 and TRBJ2-2; either TRBD1 or TRBD2 may fit D (5 bases each). The V gene's germline CDR1 is SEHNR and CDR2 FQNEAQ (reference sequence). Trimming took 5 bases from V and 0 from J, leaving 13 bases between them. CDR3 length: 16 amino acids. CDR3 residues: CASSPGTFANTGELFF. CDR3 DNA sequence: TGTGCCAGCAGCCCCGGGACGTTCGCGAACACCGGGGAGCTGTTTTTT.

The genes are TRBV18 and TRBJ1-2, with D perhaps TRBD1 (5 bases). This CDR3 region has 13 residues. Trimming stripped 2 bases from V and 8 bases from J, with 12 bases between. The germline V gene encodes CDR1 KGHSH and CDR2 LQKENI. CDR3 residues: CASSPGGDQGYTF. DNA for the CDR3: TGTGCCAGCTCACCAGGAGGGGATCAGGGCTACACCTTC.

This clonotype was found a few times. V gene TRBV7-6 combines with J gene TRBJ2-7; 14 bases match TRBD2. V lost 5 bases, J lost 0 bases, and 3 bases stayed unmatched. Per germline, CDR1 SGHVS and CDR2 FNYEAQ. The CDR3 totals 16 residues. The DNA for the CDR3 is TGTGCCAGCAGCCCCGGGACTAGCGGGAGCTCCTACGAGCAGTACGTC. It encodes CASSPGTSGSSYEQYV.

The chain couples TRBV28 to TRBJ1-1; a possible D gene is TRBD1 (6 bases). Trimming cost V 7 bases and J 4 bases, with 13 bases left between them. The CDR3 has 13 residues. Germline V CDR1 and CDR2: MDHEN, SYDVKM. The CDR3 DNA sequence: TGTGCCAGCACCAGATGGGGGCGCACTGAAGCTTTCTTT. This sequence encodes CASTRWGRTEAFF. Supplemented by reference TRBV28 and TRBJ1-1, the full variable domain reads DVKVTQSSRYLVKRTGEKVFLECVQDMDHENMFWYRQDPGLGLRLIYFSYDVKMKEKGDIPEGYSVSREKKERFSLILESASTNQTSMYLCASTRWGRTEAFFGQGTRLTVV.

This clonotype was picked up a small number of times. The rearrangement joins TRBV19 to TRBJ1-2; 9 bases map to TRBD1. This CDR3 spans 13 amino acids. Germline CDR1 LNHDA, CDR2 SQIVND (reference sequence). Trimming cost V 9 bases and J 4 bases; bases outside gene matches: 6. Here the CDR3 reads CASLRTGAYGYTF. For the CDR3, the DNA is TGTGCCAGCCTCCGGACAGGGGCCTATGGCTACACCTTC.

This clonotype was counted only a few times. The J gene is TRBJ2-7, the V gene TRBV4-1; 14 bases are shared with TRBD2. Germline loops: CDR1 MGHRA, CDR2 YSYEKL. V lost 3 bases and J lost 5; bases outside the gene matches: 15. The CDR3 spans 19 residues. CDR3 sequence: CASSQKVMLGTSGSHEQYF. In DNA, the CDR3 is TGCGCCAGCAGCCAGAAAGTTATGTTGGGGACTAGCGGGAGTCACGAGCAGTACTTC.

V gene TRBV7-3 combines with J gene TRBJ2-5; D is unclear. The CDR3 runs 18 residues. Deletions cut 1 base from V and 0 bases from J, with 18 bases between. The V gene's germline CDR1 is SGHTA and CDR2 FQGTGA. The CDR3 sequence: CASSLIGSWILYQETQYF. The DNA for the CDR3 is TGTGCCAGCAGCTTAATCGGTTCTTGGATCCTGTACCAAGAGACCCAGTACTTC.

This clonotype was counted only a few times. This rearrangement joins TRBV20-1 to TRBJ2-1; D call uncertain. The germline V and J ends were trimmed by 4 bases and 5 bases, with 21 bases remaining between them. Per germline, CDR1 DFQATT and CDR2 SNEGSKA (reference sequence). The CDR3 totals 16 residues. In DNA, the CDR3 is TGCAGTGCTATTGGTAGCTTGCGCTTAGGCCACAATGAGCAGTTCTTC. Protein: CSAIGSLRLGHNEQFF.

As DNA, the CDR3 is TGCAGTGCTACGGGTAGCGGGGGGAAGCAAGAGACCCAGTACTTC. Its protein product is CSATGSGGKQETQYF. The chain couples TRBV20-1 to TRBJ2-5, with TRBD2 identical over 10 bases. Germline CDR1 is DFQATT and CDR2 is SNEGSKA (reference sequence). Germline trimming cut 4 bases from V and 2 bases from J; bases unmatched to any gene: 7. The CDR3 is made up of 15 amino acids.

This clonotype was recorded at least ten times. The chain is built from TRBV6-1 and TRBJ1-2; tentative D call: TRBD1 (6 bases). CDR3 length: 14 amino acids. Trimming left V 5 bases short and J 8 bases short, with 18 bases between. The V gene's germline CDR1 is MNHNS and CDR2 SASEGT. The CDR3 nucleotides read TGTGCCAGCAGTAACCCGCCGGGGGGCTACGGCTACACCTTC. Its translation is CASSNPPGGYGYTF.

This clonotype was recorded many times. This chain links TRBV29-1 with TRBJ1-6; D is perhaps TRBD1 (6 bases). The germline CDR1 and CDR2 sequences are SQVTM and ANQGSEA. Trimming removed 5 bases from V and 7 bases from J, with 12 bases in between. The CDR3 is 13 amino acids. The CDR3, as DNA: TGCAGCGTTCAGGGGACTGCAAATTCACCCCTCCACTTT. Translation gives CSVQGTANSPLHF.

This clonotype was detected ten times or more. The V gene is TRBV20-1, the J gene TRBJ1-1, with D possibly TRBD1 on 5 matching bases. The V and J ends lost 0 bases and 4 bases respectively, with 9 bases between them. The CDR3 extends over 13 amino acids. CDR1 and CDR2 from the germline V gene are DFQATT and SNEGSKA (reference sequence). The CDR3 sequence: CSARDGHSTEAFF. CDR3 nucleotides: TGCAGTGCTAGAGATGGACACTCCACTGAAGCTTTCTTT.

This clonotype was detected ten times or more. This chain links TRBV7-2 with TRBJ2-1, with D possibly matching TRBD2 (7 bases). From germline, CDR1 is SGHTA and CDR2 FQGNSA. V was trimmed by 4 bases and J by 5 bases, leaving 15 bases between them. The CDR3 is 15 amino acids. CDR3 sequence: CASSSRGGRDNEQFF. As DNA, the CDR3 is TGTGCCAGCAGCTCCAGGGGAGGGCGGGACAATGAGCAGTTCTTC.

This clonotype was seen many times. The rearrangement joins TRBV9 to TRBJ2-5; 10 bases agree with TRBD2. Germline loops: CDR1 SGDLS, CDR2 YYNGEE. CDR3 length equals 15 residues. V gave up 4 bases and J gave up 1 base; unmatched junction bases: 4. Here the CDR3 DNA reads TGTGCCAGCAGCTCTATAGCGGGAGGCCAAGAGACCCAGTACTTC. Its translation: CASSSIAGGQETQYF.

This clonotype was observed a few times. This rearrangement joins TRBV9 to TRBJ1-1; 10 nucleotides align to TRBD1. The CDR3 has 12 amino acids. Germline-derived CDR1 and CDR2 are SGDLS and YYNGEE. The junction had 5 bases not matched to a gene; V was cut back by 4 bases and J by 11 bases. CDR3 loop: CASSIDRGQAFF. CDR3 coding DNA: TGTGCCAGCAGCATAGACAGGGGGCAGGCTTTCTTT.

Many counts were recorded for this clonotype. V gene TRBV6-5 combines with J gene TRBJ2-7, with TRBD1 identical over 8 bases. Germline V gives CDR1 MNHEY, CDR2 SVGAGI. V lost 0 bases and J lost 3; bases outside the gene matches: 10. This CDR3 is 17 amino acids long. DNA for the CDR3: TGTGCCAGCAGTTACTCGGGGGTGCGGGACAGGAACTACGAGCAGTACTTC. As protein: CASSYSGVRDRNYEQYF.

This clonotype was seen at least ten times. V and J are TRBV2 and TRBJ1-2; 11 bases map to TRBD1. Germline-derived CDR1 and CDR2 are SNHLY and FYNNEI. The CDR3 contains 14 residues. The ends lost 7 bases at V and 4 bases at J; junction bases unmatched: 5. In nucleotides, the CDR3 is TGTGCCAGCATCGGGACAGGGGGAGCCTATGGCTACACCTTC. This sequence encodes CASIGTGGAYGYTF.

This clonotype has at least ten counts. This rearrangement joins TRBV28 to TRBJ2-1; D is unclear. The CDR3 contains 13 residues. Trimming shortened V by 6 bases and J by 6 bases, and 12 bases separated the two germline ends. Germline loops: CDR1 MDHEN, CDR2 SYDVKM. Here the CDR3 DNA reads TGTGCCAGCAGACTGGGCAGAGTCAATGAGCAGTTCTTC. Its protein is CASRLGRVNEQFF.

This clonotype was seen more than once but under ten times. An end of the junction does not agree with germline; a read error may underlie this. The CDR3, as DNA: TGCAGTGCTAGACTAGACAGTCACTCCTTAAATCAGCCCCGGCATTTT. Encoded protein: CSARLDSHSLNQPRHF. The chain has TRBV20-1 and TRBJ1-5; possible D gene TRBD1, 5 bases. The germline CDR1 and CDR2 sequences are DFQATT and SNEGSKA (reference sequence). This CDR3 has 16 residues.

This clonotype has ten or more counts. The chain carries TRBV2 and TRBJ2-1; TRBD2 matches 13 bases. Per the germline V gene, CDR1 is SNHLY and CDR2 is FYNNEI. V trimming: 7 bases; J trimming: 9 bases; junction bases outside the gene matches: 12. The CDR3 loop spans 16 amino acids. The DNA for the CDR3 is TGTGCCAGCACCAGACTAGCGGGGGGTGATATTACTGAGCAGTTCTTC. Its translation is CASTRLAGGDITEQFF. The full variable domain, with the rest looked up from reference TRBV2 and TRBJ2-1, is EPEVTQTPSHQVTQMGQEVILRCVPISNHLYFYWYRQILGQKVEFLVSFYNNEISEKSEIFDDQFSVERPDGSNFTLKIRSTKLEDSAMYFCASTRLAGGDITEQFFGPGTRLTVL.

This sequence joins TRBV6-4 and TRBJ1-1, with D maybe TRBD1 (5 bases). There are 13 residues in the CDR3. Trimming pared 11 bases from V and 0 bases from J, leaving 13 bases between. Per germline, CDR1 MRHNA and CDR2 SNTAGT. The CDR3 coding sequence is TGTGCCGGGTCCCAGGGCATGAACACTGAAGCTTTCTTT. Protein product: CAGSQGMNTEAFF.

The rearrangement links TRBV25-1 to TRBJ2-7; 14 nucleotides align to TRBD2. The germline V gene has CDR1 MGHDK and CDR2 SYGVNS. This CDR3 contains 19 residues. J gave up 5 bases and V 6 bases, and 18 bases lay outside the gene matches. The CDR3 nucleotides are TGTGCCAGCAGACTCCGGGGACTAGCGGGAGAAGTTAGAATCCACGAGCAGTACGTC. It translates to CASRLRGLAGEVRIHEQYV.

This clonotype was detected many times. The genes are TRBV30 and TRBJ1-4, with D possibly TRBD1 on 5 matching bases. Germline values: CDR1 GTSNPN, CDR2 SVGIG (reference sequence). The CDR3 covers 14 residues. The ends were cut back, 0 bases at V and 10 bases at J, with 15 bases in the middle. The CDR3 DNA follows: TGTGCCTGGAGTGTACAAGGGCAGGGTGGAAAACTGTTTTTT. Protein product: CAWSVQGQGGKLFF.

This clonotype was seen repeatedly, ten times or more. The CDR3 sequence is CASSFRRDNEQFF. The CDR3 DNA reads as TGTGCCAGCAGTTTTAGGAGAGACAATGAGCAGTTCTTC. This rearrangement joins TRBV12-3 or TRBV12-4 to TRBJ2-1, with D unresolved. Deletions cut 3 bases from V and 5 bases from J, with 8 bases between. The CDR3 totals 13 residues.

This clonotype was counted at least ten times. The V call is TRBV12-3 or TRBV12-4, the J call TRBJ1-2; 7 bases map to TRBD1. The CDR3 has 14 residues. V lost 6 bases, J lost 4 bases, and 8 bases stayed unmatched. DNA of the CDR3: TGTGCCAGCAGGTGGGACAGTTTGGGCTATGGCTACACCTTC. Translating it yields CASRWDSLGYGYTF.

This clonotype has at least ten counts. This chain links TRBV18 with TRBJ1-1, with D hard to call. The ends were cut back, 3 bases at V and 4 bases at J, with 12 bases in the middle. Per germline, CDR1 KGHSH and CDR2 LQKENI. The CDR3 is made up of 14 amino acids. The DNA of the CDR3 is TGTGCCAGCTCACCGAGGGATTTGGGCACTGAAGCTTTCTTT. Amino acid sequence: CASSPRDLGTEAFF.